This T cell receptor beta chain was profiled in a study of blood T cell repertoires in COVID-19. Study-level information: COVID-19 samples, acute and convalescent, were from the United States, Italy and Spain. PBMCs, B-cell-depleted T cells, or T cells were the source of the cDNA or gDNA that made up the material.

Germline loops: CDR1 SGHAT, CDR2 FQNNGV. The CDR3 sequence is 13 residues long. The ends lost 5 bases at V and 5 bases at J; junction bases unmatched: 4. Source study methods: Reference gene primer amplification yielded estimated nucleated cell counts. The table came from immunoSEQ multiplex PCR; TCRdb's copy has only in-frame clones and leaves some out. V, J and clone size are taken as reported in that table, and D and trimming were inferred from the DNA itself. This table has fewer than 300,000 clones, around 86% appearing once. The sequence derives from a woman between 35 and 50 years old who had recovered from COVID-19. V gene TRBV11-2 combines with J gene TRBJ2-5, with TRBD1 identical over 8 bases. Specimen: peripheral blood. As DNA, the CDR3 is TGTGCCAGCAGCCCCAGGGGGCTGGAGACCCAGTACTTC. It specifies CASSPRGLETQYF.